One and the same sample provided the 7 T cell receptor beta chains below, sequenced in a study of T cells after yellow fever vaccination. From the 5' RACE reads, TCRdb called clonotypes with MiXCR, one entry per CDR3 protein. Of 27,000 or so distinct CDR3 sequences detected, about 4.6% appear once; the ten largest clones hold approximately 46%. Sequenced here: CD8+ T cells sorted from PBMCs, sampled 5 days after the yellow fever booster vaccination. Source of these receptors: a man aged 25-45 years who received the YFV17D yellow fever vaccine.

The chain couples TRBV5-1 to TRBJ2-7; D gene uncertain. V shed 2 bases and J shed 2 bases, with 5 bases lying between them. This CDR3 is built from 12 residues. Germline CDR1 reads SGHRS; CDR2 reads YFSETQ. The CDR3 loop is CASSFGTYEQYF. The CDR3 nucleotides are TGCGCCAGCAGCTTTGGGACCTACGAGCAGTACTTC.

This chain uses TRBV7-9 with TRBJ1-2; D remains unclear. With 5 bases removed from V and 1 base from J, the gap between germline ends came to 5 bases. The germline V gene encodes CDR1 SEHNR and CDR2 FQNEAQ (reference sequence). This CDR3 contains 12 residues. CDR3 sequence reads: CASSPDNYGYTF. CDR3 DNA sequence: TGTGCCAGCAGCCCCGATAACTATGGCTACACCTTC.

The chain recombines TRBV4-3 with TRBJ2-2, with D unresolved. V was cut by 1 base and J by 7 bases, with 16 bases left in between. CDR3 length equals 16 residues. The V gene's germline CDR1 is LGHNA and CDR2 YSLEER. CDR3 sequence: CASSQGGQLQFGELFF. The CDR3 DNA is TGCGCCAGCAGCCAAGGGGGTCAACTTCAATTCGGGGAGCTGTTTTTT.

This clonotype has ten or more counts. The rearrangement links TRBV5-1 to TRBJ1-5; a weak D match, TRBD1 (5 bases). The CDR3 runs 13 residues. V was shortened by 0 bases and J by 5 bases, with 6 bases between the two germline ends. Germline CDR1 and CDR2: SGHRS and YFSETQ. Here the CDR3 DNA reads TGCGCCAGCAGCTTGGGGACACATCAGCCCCAGCATTTT. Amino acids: CASSLGTHQPQHF.

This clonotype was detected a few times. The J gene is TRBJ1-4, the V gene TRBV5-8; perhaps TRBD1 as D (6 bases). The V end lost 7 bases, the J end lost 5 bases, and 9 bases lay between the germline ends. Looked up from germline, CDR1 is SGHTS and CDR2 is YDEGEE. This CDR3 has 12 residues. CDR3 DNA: TGTGCCAGCCCTAGGGGGAATGAAAAACTGTTTTTT. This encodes CASPRGNEKLFF.

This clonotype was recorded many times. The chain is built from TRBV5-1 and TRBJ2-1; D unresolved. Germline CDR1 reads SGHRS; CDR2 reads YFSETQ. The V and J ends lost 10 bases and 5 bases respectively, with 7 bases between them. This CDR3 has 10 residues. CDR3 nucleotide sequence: TGCGCCCCGGTTGACAATGAGCAGTTCTTC. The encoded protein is CAPVDNEQFF. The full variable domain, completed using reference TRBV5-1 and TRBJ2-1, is KAGVTQTPRYLIKTRGQQVTLSCSPISGHRSVSWYQQTPGQGLQFLFEYFSETQRNKGNFPGRFSGRQFSNSRSEMNVSTLELGDSALYLCAPVDNEQFFGPGTRLTVL.

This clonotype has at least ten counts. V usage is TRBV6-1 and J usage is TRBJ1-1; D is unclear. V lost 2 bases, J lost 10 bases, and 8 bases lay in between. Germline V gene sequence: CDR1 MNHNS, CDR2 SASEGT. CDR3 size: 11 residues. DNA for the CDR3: TGTGCCAGCAGTGAAACTGTAGGAGCTTTCTTT. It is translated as CASSETVGAFF.